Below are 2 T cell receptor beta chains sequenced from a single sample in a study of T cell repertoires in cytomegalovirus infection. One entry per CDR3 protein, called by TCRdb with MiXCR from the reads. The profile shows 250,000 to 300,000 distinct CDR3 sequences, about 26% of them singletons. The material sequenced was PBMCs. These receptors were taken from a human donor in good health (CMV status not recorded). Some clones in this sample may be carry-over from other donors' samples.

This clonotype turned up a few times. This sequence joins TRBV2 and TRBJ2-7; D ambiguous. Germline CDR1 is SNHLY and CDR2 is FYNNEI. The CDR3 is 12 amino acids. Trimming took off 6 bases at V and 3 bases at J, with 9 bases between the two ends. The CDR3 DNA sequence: TGTGCCAGCAGGGAACTAAACTACGAGCAGTACTTC. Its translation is CASRELNYEQYF.

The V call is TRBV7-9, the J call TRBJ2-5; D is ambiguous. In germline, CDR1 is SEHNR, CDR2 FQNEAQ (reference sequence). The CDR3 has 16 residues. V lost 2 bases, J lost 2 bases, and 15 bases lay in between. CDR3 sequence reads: CASSLKLPLPQETQYF. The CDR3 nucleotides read TGTGCCAGCAGCTTAAAATTGCCCCTCCCACAAGAGACCCAGTACTTC.